This T cell receptor (beta chain) was recovered during a study of CD8 T cells in ankylosing spondylitis. Study outcomes and limitations: Blood from ankylosing spondylitis patients appeared to carry a characteristic roughly 8-variant TCR beta motif. As reported, disease-linked clones showed significant enrichment in matched ankylosing spondylitis synovial fluid. Disease-linked clones bore a CD8+ phenotype and were relatively rare in peripheral blood.

CDR3 length: 14 residues. Germline V gene data show CDR1 as SQVTM and CDR2 as ANQGSEA. With 6 bases clipped from V and 0 bases from J, the junction kept 4 bases outside the gene matches. Sample share makes this clonotype medium-sized. Its antigen is unknown. By quantitative 5'-RACE with molecular barcodes, the TCR beta libraries were made. TCRdb re-analysed the 5' RACE reads in MiXCR, keeping a single row per CDR3 protein. The sample shows about 36,000 distinct CDR3 sequences, around 10% of them seen only once. The material sequenced was synovial fluid, either unsorted or a sorted T cell fraction (not recorded which). This sequence joins TRBV29-1 and TRBJ2-1; TRBD2 aligns across 8 bases. The TCR comes from a male donor with ankylosing spondylitis. The DNA for the CDR3 is TGCAGCGTAAGACTAGCGTTCTCCTACAATGAGCAGTTCTTC. This gives the protein CSVRLAFSYNEQFF.